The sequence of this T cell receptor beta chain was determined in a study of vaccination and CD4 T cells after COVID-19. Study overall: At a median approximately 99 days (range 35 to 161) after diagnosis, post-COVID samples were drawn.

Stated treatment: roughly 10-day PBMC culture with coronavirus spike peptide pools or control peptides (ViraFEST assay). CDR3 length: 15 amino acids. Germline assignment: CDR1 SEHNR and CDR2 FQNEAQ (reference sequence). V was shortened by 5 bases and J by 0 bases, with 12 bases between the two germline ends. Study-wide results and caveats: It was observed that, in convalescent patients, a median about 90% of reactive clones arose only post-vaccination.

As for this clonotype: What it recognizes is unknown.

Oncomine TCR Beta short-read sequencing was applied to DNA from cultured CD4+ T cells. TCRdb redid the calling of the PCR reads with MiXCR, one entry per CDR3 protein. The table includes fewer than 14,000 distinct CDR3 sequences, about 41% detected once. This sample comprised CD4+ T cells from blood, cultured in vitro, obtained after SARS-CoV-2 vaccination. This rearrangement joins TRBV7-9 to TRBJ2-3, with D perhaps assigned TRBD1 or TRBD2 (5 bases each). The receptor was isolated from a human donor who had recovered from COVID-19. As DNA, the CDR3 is TGTGCCAGCAGCCTACTGGGACCTAGCACAGATACGCAGTATTTT. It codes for CASSLLGPSTDTQYF.